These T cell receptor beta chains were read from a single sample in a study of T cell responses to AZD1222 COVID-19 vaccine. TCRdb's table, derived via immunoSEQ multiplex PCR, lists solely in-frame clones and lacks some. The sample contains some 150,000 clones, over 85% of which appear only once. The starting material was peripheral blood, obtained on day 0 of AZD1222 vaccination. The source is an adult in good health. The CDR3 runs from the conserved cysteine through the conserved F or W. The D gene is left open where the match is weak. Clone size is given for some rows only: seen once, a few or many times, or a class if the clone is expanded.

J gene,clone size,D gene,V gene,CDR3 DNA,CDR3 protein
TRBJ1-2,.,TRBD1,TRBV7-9,TGTGCCAGCAGCTTACGGACAGGGTACGGCTACACCTTC,CASSLRTGYGYTF
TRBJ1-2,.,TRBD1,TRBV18,TGTGCCAGCTCACTCGACAGGGGTCACTATGGCTACACCTTC,CASSLDRGHYGYTF
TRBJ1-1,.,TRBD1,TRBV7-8,TGTGCCAGCAGCCCACAGGTCGGACAGGGAAGGCGGATTGGCACTGAAGCTTTCTTT,CASSPQVGQGRRIGTEAFF
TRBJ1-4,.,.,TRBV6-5,TGTGCCAGCGCAAGGGACGGACTAAATGAAAAACTGTTTTTT,CASARDGLNEKLFF
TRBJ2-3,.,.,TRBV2,TGTGCCAGCAGTGATGGACTATCCACAGATACGCAGTATTTT,CASSDGLSTDTQYF
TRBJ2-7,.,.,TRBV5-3,TGTGCCAGAAGCTTGGCCGGAAGGGGGGATTTGTACGAGCAGTACTTC,CARSLAGRGDLYEQYF
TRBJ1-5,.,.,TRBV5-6,TGTGCCAGCAGCTTTGGACCGTTTAGCAATCAGCCCCAGCATTTT,CASSFGPFSNQPQHF
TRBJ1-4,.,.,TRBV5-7,TGTGCCAGCAGCTTTAATACAGGGTTCGGGAAACTGTTTTTT,CASSFNTGFGKLFF
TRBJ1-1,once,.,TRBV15,TGTGCCACCAGCAGTTCTCCTGGGGCAGGCTTGAACACTGAAGCTTTCTTT,CATSSSPGAGLNTEAFF
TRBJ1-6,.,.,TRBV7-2,TGTGCCAGCAGCTCCCGGGAGAGGCATTCACCCCTCCACTTT,CASSSRERHSPLHF
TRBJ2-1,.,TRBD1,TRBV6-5,TGTGCCAGCAGTTACTCCGGACAGGAGCGTCGTAATGAGCAGTTCTTC,CASSYSGQERRNEQFF
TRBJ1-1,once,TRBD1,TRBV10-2,TGCGCCAGCAGTGAGACCGGGACAGGGAACACTGAAGCTTTCTTT,CASSETGTGNTEAFF
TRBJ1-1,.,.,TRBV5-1,TGCGCCAGCAGCTTGGGGCTTGGAACTGAAGCTTTCTTT,CASSLGLGTEAFF
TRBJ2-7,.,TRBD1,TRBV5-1,TGCGCCAGCAAGCCGGGACAGGGGGCTTACGAGCAGTACTTC,CASKPGQGAYEQYF
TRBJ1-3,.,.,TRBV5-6,TGTGCCAGCAGCCTGCCCGGGTTCGGAGGAAACACCATATATTTT,CASSLPGFGGNTIYF
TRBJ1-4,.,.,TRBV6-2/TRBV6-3,TGTGCCAGCAGTCCCCTACCGGGGAGTCGGACTAATGAAAAACTGTTTTTT,CASSPLPGSRTNEKLFF